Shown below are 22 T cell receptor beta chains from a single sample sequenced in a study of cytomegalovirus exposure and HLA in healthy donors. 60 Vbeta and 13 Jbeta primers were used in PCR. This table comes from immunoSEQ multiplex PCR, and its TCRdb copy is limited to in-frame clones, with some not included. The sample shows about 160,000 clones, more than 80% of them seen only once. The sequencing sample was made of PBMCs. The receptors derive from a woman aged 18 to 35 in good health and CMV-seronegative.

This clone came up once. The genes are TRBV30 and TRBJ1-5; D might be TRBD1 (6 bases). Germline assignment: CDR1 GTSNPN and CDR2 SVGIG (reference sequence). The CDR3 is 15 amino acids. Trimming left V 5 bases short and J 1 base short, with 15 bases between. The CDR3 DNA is TGTGCCTGGGCCCCCACAGGGCCGAGCAATCAGCCCCAGCATTTT. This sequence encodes CAWAPTGPSNQPQHF.

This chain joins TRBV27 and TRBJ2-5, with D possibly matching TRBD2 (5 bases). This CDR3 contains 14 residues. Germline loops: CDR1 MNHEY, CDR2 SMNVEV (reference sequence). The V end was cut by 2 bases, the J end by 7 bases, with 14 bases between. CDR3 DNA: TGTGCCAGCAGTTTAACGTTCGGGATGGGGACCCAGTACTTC. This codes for CASSLTFGMGTQYF.

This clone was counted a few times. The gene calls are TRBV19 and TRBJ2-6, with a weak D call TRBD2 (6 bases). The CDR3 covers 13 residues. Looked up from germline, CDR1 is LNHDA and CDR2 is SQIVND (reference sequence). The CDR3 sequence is CAGGSVGANVLTF. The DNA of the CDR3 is TGTGCAGGAGGGTCGGTGGGGGCCAACGTCCTGACTTTC. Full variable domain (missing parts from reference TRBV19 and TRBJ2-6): DGGITQSPKYLFRKEGQNVTLSCEQNLNHDAMYWYRQDPGQGLRLIYYSQIVNDFQKGDIAEGYSVSREKKESFPLTVTSAQKNPTAFYLCAGGSVGANVLTFGAGSRLTVL.

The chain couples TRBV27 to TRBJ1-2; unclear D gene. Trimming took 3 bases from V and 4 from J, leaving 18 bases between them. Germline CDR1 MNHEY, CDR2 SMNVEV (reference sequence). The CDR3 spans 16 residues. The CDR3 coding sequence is TGTGCCAGCAGTTTTTCTCCCCTAGGCGGTGTCTATGGCTACACCTTC. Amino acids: CASSFSPLGGVYGYTF.

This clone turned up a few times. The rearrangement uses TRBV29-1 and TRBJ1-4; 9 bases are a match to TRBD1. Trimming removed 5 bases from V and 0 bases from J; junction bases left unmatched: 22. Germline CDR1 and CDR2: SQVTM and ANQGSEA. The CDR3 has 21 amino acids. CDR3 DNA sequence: TGCAGCGTTTGCATCGTCCCGGGACAGGGACAGACTGGCCCAACTAATGAAAAACTGTTTTTT. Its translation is CSVCIVPGQGQTGPTNEKLFF. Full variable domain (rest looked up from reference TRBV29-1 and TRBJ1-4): SAVISQKPSRDICQRGTSLTIQCQVDSQVTMMFWYRQQPGQSLTLIATANQGSEATYESGFVIDKFPISRPNLTFSTLTVSNMSPEDSSIYLCSVCIVPGQGQTGPTNEKLFFGSGTQLSVL.

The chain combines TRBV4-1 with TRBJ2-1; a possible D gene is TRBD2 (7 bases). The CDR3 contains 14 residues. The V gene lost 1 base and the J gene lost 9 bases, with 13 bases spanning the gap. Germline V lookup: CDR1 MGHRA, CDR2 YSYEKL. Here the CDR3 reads CASSQGGGGGEQFF. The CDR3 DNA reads TGCGCCAGCAGCCAAGGTGGCGGGGGCGGTGAGCAGTTCTTC.

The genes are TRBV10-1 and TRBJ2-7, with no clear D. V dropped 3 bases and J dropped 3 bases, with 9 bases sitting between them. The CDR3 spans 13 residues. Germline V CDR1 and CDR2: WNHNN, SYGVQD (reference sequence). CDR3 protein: CASSENSIYEQYF. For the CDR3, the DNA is TGCGCCAGCAGTGAAAACTCAATCTACGAGCAGTACTTC.

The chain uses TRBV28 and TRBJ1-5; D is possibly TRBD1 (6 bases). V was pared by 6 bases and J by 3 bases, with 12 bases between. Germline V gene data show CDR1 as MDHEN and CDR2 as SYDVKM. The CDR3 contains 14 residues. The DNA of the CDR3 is TGTGCCAGCAGCGAAAGGGACACCAATCAGCCCCAGCATTTT. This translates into CASSERDTNQPQHF. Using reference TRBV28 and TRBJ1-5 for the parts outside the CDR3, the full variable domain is DVKVTQSSRYLVKRTGEKVFLECVQDMDHENMFWYRQDPGLGLRLIYFSYDVKMKEKGDIPEGYSVSREKKERFSLILESASTNQTSMYLCASSERDTNQPQHFGDGTRLSIL.

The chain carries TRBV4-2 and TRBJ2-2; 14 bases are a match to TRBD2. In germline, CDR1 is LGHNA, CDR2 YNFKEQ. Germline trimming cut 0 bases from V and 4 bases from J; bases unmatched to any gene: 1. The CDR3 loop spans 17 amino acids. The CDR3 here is CASSQEGLAGATGELFF. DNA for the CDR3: TGTGCCAGCAGCCAAGAGGGACTAGCGGGGGCCACCGGGGAGCTGTTTTTT.

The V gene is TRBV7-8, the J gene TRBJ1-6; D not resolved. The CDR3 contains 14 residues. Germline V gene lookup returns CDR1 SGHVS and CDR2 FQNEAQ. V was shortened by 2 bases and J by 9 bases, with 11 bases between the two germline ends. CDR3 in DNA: TGTGCCAGCAGCTTATCCGGGTTGGGTTCACCCCTCCACTTT. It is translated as CASSLSGLGSPLHF.

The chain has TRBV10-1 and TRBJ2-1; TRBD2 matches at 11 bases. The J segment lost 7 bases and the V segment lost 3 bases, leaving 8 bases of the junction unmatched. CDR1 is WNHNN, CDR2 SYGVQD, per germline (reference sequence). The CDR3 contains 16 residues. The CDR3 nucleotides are TGCGCCAGCAGTGATATAGGTAGCGGGAGGGGAAATGAGCAGTTCTTC. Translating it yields CASSDIGSGRGNEQFF.

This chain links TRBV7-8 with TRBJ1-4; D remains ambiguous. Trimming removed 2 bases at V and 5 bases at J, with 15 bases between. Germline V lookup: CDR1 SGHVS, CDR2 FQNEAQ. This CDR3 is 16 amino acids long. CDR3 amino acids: CASSLQTGLENEKLFF. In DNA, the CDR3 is TGTGCCAGCAGCTTACAGACGGGGTTGGAGAATGAAAAACTGTTTTTT.

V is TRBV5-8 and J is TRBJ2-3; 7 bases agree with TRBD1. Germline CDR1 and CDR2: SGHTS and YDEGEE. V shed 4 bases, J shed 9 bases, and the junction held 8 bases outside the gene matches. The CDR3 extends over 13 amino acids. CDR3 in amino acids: CASSVAIQGTQYF. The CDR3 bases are TGTGCCAGCAGCGTAGCAATACAGGGGACGCAGTATTTT.

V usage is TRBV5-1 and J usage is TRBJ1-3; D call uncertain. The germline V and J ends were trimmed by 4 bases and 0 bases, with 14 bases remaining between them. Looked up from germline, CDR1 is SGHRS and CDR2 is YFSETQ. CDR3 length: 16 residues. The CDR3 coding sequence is TGCGCCAGCAGCCCTAGCCCGGGAAGCTCTGGAAACACCATATATTTT. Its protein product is CASSPSPGSSGNTIYF.

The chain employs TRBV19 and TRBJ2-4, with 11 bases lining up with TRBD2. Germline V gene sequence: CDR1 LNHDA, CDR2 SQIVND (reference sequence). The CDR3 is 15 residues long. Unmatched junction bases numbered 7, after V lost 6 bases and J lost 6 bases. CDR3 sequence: CASRILAGVGNIQYF. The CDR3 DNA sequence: TGTGCCAGTAGAATACTAGCGGGAGTAGGAAACATTCAGTACTTC.

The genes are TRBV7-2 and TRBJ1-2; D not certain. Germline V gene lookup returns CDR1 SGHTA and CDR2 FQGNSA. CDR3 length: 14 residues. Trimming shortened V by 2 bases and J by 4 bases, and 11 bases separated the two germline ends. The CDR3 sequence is CASSLTRGGYGYTF. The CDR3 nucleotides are TGTGCCAGCAGCTTAACCCGGGGAGGCTATGGCTACACCTTC.

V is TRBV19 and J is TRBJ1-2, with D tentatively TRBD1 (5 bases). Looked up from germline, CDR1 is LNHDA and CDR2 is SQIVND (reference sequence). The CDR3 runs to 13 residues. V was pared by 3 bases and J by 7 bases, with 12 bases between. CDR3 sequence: CASSMWGVGGYTF. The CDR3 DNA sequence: TGTGCCAGTAGTATGTGGGGGGTAGGTGGCTACACCTTC.

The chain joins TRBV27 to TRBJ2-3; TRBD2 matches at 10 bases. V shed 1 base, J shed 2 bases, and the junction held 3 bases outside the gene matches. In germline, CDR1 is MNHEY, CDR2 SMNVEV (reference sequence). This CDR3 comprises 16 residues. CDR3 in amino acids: CASSLLAGGNTDTQYF. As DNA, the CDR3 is TGTGCCAGCAGTTTATTAGCGGGGGGAAACACAGATACGCAGTATTTT.

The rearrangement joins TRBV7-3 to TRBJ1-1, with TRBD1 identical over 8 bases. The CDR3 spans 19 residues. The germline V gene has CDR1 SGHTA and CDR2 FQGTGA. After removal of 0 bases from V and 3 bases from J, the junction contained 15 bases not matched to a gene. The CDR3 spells CASSLTGSRGLIEDTEAFF. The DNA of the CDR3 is TGTGCCAGCAGCTTAACCGGCAGCAGGGGGCTGATAGAGGACACTGAAGCTTTCTTT.

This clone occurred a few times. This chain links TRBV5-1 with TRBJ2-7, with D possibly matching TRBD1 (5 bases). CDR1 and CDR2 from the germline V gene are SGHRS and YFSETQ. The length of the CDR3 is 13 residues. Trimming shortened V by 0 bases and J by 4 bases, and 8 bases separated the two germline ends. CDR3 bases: TGCGCCAGCAGCTTGGGGGGCGGATACGAGCAGTACTTC. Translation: CASSLGGGYEQYF.

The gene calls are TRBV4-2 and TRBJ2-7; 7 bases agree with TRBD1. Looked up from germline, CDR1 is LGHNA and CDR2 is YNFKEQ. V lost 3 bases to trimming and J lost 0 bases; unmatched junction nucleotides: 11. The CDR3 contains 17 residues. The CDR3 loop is CASSHLSTGTVSYEQYF. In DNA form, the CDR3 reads TGTGCCAGCAGCCATTTATCCACCGGGACAGTCTCCTACGAGCAGTACTTC.

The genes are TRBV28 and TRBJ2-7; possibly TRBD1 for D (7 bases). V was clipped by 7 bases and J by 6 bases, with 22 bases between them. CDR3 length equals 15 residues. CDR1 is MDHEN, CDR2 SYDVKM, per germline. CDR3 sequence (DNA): TGTGCCAGCACCCCAGGGGGGAATGCCCCTCTCGAGCAGTACTTC. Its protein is CASTPGGNAPLEQYF.